The present entry profiles one T cell receptor beta chain with its context. Antigen: not known. Execution of the assay was at deep level. Original processing methods: From ImmunoSEQ came sequences covering only the junction and carrying no quality scores, so filtering differed. Generated by immunoSEQ multiplex PCR, the TCRdb table keeps only in-frame clones and is missing some. V and J calls and clone size are copied from that table; D and trimming were computed from the DNA. Among around 2,000,000 clones, about 95% were seen once, and the ten largest hold 1.2%. These data come from a study of shared clonotypes between healthy human individuals. Study-wide points: Relative to their counterparts shared across all four donors, non-shared clonotypes exhibited diminished generation probabilities. Donor clonotype sharing was expected to depend on sequencing depth.

CD45RO-negative CD8 cells positively selected for CCR7 made up the naive population, which excluded terminally differentiated effector memory CD45RA+ cells. The source material was naive CD8+ T cells sorted from blood. The sequence came from a man aged 18 to 29 in good health.

DNA of the CDR3: TGCGCCAGCAGCCAGCGCCCGGGACTAGCCCAACCCGGGGGGGAGACCCAGTACTTC. Amino acid sequence: CASSQRPGLAQPGGETQYF. The genes are TRBV4-1 and TRBJ2-5, with TRBD2 matching 9 bases. In germline, CDR1 is MGHRA, CDR2 YSYEKL. After removal of 3 bases from V and 5 bases from J, the junction contained 19 bases not matched to a gene. This CDR3 has 19 amino acids.